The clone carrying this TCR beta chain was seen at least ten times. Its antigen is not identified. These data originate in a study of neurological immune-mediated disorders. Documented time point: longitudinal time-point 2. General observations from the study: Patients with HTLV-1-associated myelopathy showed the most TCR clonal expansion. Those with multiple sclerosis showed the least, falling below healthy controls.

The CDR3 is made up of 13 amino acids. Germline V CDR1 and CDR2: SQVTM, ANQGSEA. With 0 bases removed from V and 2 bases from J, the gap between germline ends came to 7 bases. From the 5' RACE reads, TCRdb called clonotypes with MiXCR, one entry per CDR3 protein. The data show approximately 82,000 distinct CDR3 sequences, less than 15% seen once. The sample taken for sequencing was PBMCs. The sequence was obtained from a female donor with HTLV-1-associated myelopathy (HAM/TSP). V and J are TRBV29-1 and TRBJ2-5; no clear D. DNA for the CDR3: TGCAGCGTTGAAGAGCTAGGTCAAGAGACCCAGTACTTC. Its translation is CSVEELGQETQYF. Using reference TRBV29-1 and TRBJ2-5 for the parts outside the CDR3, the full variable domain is SAVISQKPSRDICQRGTSLTIQCQVDSQVTMMFWYRQQPGQSLTLIATANQGSEATYESGFVIDKFPISRPNLTFSTLTVSNMSPEDSSIYLCSVEELGQETQYFGPGTRLLVL.